The rows below give T cell receptor beta chains drawn from one sample of a study of vaccination effects on CD4 cells after COVID-19. Sequencing used immunoSEQ multiplex PCR; TCRdb keeps in-frame clones, though not all of them. This table has around 60,000 clones, about 74% appearing once. What these receptors recognize is not known. The sample consisted of CD4+ T cells from PBMCs cultured without peptide, taken before COVID-19 vaccination. The receptors were sampled from a human donor who received a COVID-19 vaccine. Both conserved end residues are part of each CDR3. The D gene is left open where the match is weak. Only part of the rows carry a size: once, few, many, or a class if the clone is expanded.

>-|-|13|TRBJ1-2|TRBV6-4
CASSVGPNYGYTF
TGTGCCAGCAGTGTGGGACCTAACTATGGCTACACCTTC
>-|-|11|TRBJ1-1|TRBV29-1
CSVEDNTEAFF
TGCAGCGTTGAAGATAACACTGAAGCTTTCTTT
>-|-|15|TRBJ1-5|TRBV7-2
CASSLRGVGNQPQHF
TGTGCCAGCAGCCTCCGGGGAGTGGGCAATCAGCCCCAGCATTTT
>-|-|16|TRBJ2-5|TRBV24-1
CATSDLLRGGQETQYF
TGTGCCACCAGTGATTTGTTAAGGGGCGGACAAGAGACCCAGTACTTC
>-|-|11|TRBJ1-3|TRBV20-1
CTSYSGNTIYF
TGCACCTCATACTCTGGAAACACCATATATTTT
>-|-|11|TRBJ1-1|TRBV20-1
CSARSRTEAFF
TGCAGTGCTAGAAGCAGAACTGAAGCTTTCTTT
>-|-|14|TRBJ2-5|TRBV4-2
CASSQESSTQTQYF
TGTGCCAGCAGCCAAGAAAGCAGCACCCAGACCCAGTACTTC
>-|once|18|TRBJ1-4|TRBV28
CASSLPGPQAATNEKLFF
TGTGCCAGCAGTTTGCCCGGACCCCAGGCTGCAACTAATGAAAAACTGTTTTTT
>-|-|19|TRBJ2-5|TRBV15
CATSRGGRSWRAHGETQYF
TGTGCCACCAGCAGGGGGGGTAGGAGCTGGCGGGCCCATGGAGAGACCCAGTACTTC
>-|-|17|TRBJ2-1|TRBV4-1
CASSQAAIVANTNEQFF
TGCGCCAGCAGCCAAGCCGCCATAGTAGCGAACACCAATGAGCAGTTCTTC